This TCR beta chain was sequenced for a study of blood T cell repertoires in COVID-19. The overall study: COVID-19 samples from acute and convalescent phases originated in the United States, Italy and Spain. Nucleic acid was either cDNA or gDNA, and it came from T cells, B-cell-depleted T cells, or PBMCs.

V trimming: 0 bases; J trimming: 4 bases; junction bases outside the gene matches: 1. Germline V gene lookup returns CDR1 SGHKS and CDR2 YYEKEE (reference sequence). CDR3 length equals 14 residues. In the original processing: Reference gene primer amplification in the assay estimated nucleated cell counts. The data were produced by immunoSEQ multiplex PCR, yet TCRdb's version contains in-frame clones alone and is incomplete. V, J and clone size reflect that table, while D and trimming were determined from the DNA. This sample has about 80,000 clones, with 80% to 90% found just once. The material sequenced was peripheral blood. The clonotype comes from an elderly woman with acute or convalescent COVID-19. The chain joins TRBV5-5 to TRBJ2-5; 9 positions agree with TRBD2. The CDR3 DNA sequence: TGTGCCAGCAGCTTGGGGCGGGAGGGAGAGACCCAGTACTTC. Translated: CASSLGREGETQYF.